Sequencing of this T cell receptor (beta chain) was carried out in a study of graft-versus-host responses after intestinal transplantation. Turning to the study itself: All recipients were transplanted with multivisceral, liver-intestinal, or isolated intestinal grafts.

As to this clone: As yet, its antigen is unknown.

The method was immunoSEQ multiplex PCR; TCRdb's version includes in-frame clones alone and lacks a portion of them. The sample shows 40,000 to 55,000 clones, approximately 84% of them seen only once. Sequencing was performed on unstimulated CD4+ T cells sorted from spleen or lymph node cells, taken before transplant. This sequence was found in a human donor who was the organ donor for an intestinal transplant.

The CDR3 nucleotides read TGCGCCAGCAGCCAGGCATCCGGGACCGCAAGCTCTGGAAACACCATATATTTT. As protein: CASSQASGTASSGNTIYF. This chain joins TRBV4-1 and TRBJ1-3, with TRBD1 as a possible D gene (5 bases). Germline V gene lookup returns CDR1 MGHRA and CDR2 YSYEKL. V was cut by 3 bases and J by 0 bases, with 18 bases left in between. This CDR3 has 18 amino acids.